This record covers a single T cell receptor (beta chain). The antigen is not known. The germline V and J ends were trimmed by 4 bases and 7 bases, with 11 bases remaining between them. The CDR3 extends over 13 amino acids. In germline, CDR1 is LNHDA, CDR2 SQIVND (reference sequence). These data originate in a study of cytomegalovirus exposure and HLA in healthy donors. Study results and limitations: Roughly uniform depth of sequencing across donors was assumed in presence/absence analyses. Researchers reported in a later analysis that a missense DCLRE1C variant was tied to TCR beta V- and J-gene trimming. In vitro checks showed that a few CMV-associated chains really do target CMV antigens.

Primers included in the PCR were 60 Vbeta and 13 Jbeta primers. TCRdb's table, derived via immunoSEQ multiplex PCR, lists solely in-frame clones and lacks some. The table records roughly 150,000 clones, roughly 76% of them present only once. The sample was PBMCs. The receptor comes from a female donor in good health and CMV-seronegative. This rearrangement joins TRBV19 to TRBJ1-5; D is unresolved. The CDR3, as DNA: TGTGCCAGTAGTAGTGGTTACGGGCAGCCCCAGCATTTT. Translated: CASSSGYGQPQHF.